Presented here are 14 T cell receptor beta chains from one specimen sequenced in a study of T cells in Graves' hyperthyroidism and ophthalmopathy (dated by TCRdb to the late 2010s). The library was obtained by multiplex PCR. Sequencer: Illumina HiSeq 2000. Amplification of TCR beta CDR3 regions was carried out from RNA transcripts. A first-round RT-PCR of the TCR CDR3 used the HTBI primer set with the Qiagen OneStep RT-PCR kit. TCRdb trimmed public reads at Q25 via fastp, called clones via MiXCR and kept in-frame beta chains. Each CDR3 protein gets just one entry, which takes the most common genes and DNA from the rows behind it. The sample profile shows 530,000 or so distinct CDR3 sequences; roughly a quarter of them were found once. The top ten hold around 11% of the sample. Sequenced material: blood. The receptors here all came from a woman in her 30s with Graves' ophthalmopathy.

In its sample, this clonotype was seen many times. The chain recombines TRBV29-1 with TRBJ2-7; D might be TRBD1 (6 bases). CDR3 length equals 13 residues. Germline assignment: CDR1 SQVTM and CDR2 ANQGSEA. Trimming pared 3 bases from V and 3 bases from J, leaving 12 bases between. This CDR3 reads CSVEDAQGYEQYF. The CDR3 coding sequence is TGCAGCGTTGAGGATGCACAGGGCTACGAGCAGTACTTC.

This clonotype came up a few times. The chain combines TRBV4-1 with TRBJ2-5, with D uncertain. The CDR3 runs 14 residues. CDR1 and CDR2 (germline): MGHRA, YSYEKL. The V end was cut by 3 bases, the J end by 1 base, with 9 bases between. Written as DNA, the CDR3 is TGCGCCAGCAGCCAGAATACAGCCCAAGAGACCCAGTACTTC. Translation: CASSQNTAQETQYF.

This clonotype was observed a handful of times. This chain connects TRBV12-3 or TRBV12-4 to TRBJ2-7, with 11 bases that match TRBD2. The V and J ends lost 4 bases and 7 bases, in that order; junction bases with no gene match: 9. The CDR3 extends over 15 amino acids. CDR3 loop: CASSSGFSGGAEQYF. The CDR3 DNA reads TGTGCCAGCAGTTCCGGTTTTAGCGGGGGGGCGGAGCAGTACTTC.

V usage is TRBV7-2 and J usage is TRBJ2-7, with D unresolved. Trimming stripped 1 base from V and 7 bases from J, with 11 bases between. CDR3 length: 13 amino acids. Germline values: CDR1 SGHTA, CDR2 FQGNSA. The CDR3 sequence: CASSLDSRGEQYF. CDR3 in DNA: TGTGCCAGCAGCTTAGATTCTAGAGGAGAGCAGTACTTC.

This chain joins TRBV12-5 and TRBJ2-7, with D possibly TRBD1 on 5 matching bases. Between the trimmed V and J ends, which lost 7 bases and 8 bases, there was a span of 27 bases. Germline V gives CDR1 LGHNT, CDR2 FRNRAP. CDR3 length: 16 amino acids. CDR3 DNA: TGTGCTAGTGTCCCCCTGGGGCAGGTGATGCCTTTGAAGCAGTACTTC. Amino acids: CASVPLGQVMPLKQYF.

The CDR3: CASTRLGGRGETQYF. The CDR3 DNA sequence: TGTGCCAGCACCCGATTAGGTGGGAGGGGAGAGACCCAGTACTTC. The V and J genes are TRBV11-2 and TRBJ2-5, with 7 bases aligning to TRBD2. The CDR3 loop spans 15 amino acids. The trim removed 7 bases at V and 4 bases at J, leaving 12 bases unmatched. From germline, CDR1 is SGHAT and CDR2 FQNNGV.

The sample holds many counts of this clonotype. This chain joins TRBV20-1 and TRBJ1-1, with a weak D call TRBD1 (5 bases). V dropped 1 base and J dropped 6 bases, with 15 bases sitting between them. CDR3 length: 14 residues. Germline V CDR1 and CDR2: DFQATT, SNEGSKA (reference sequence). DNA for the CDR3: TGCAGTGCTAGAGTCTTACAGGCAAAGGCTGAAGCTTTCTTT. It codes for CSARVLQAKAEAFF.

This clonotype has just one count. At one of its ends the junction is not consistent with the germline gene, which may arise from a read error. This sequence joins TRBV12-3 or TRBV12-4 and TRBJ2-5; 7 bases match TRBD2. The CDR3 contains 14 residues. CDR3 sequence: CASSVAGLQETQYF. The CDR3 DNA reads as TGTGCCAGCAGTGTAGCGGGTCTCCAAGAGACCCAGTACTTC.

This chain uses TRBV6-2 or TRBV6-3 with TRBJ2-7, with a tentative D call TRBD2 (6 bases). Germline V gene data show CDR1 as MNHEY and CDR2 as SVGEGT. Trimming shortened V by 3 bases and J by 2 bases, and 17 bases separated the two germline ends. The CDR3 is 16 residues long. The CDR3 loop reads CASSYTWDSATYEQYF. CDR3 nucleotide sequence: TGTGCCAGCAGTTATACCTGGGACTCCGCCACCTACGAGCAGTACTTC.

This clonotype was observed many times. In DNA form, the CDR3 reads TGTGCCAGCAGCCCCCTGGAGGGGAGGGGTGGCTACACCTTC. Translating it yields CASSPLEGRGGYTF. This chain uses TRBV5-4 with TRBJ1-2, with D perhaps TRBD1 (5 bases). V was pared by 4 bases and J by 7 bases, with 17 bases between. Germline V gives CDR1 SGHNT, CDR2 YYREEE (reference sequence). The CDR3 spans 14 residues. Drawing the rest from reference TRBV5-4 and TRBJ1-2, the complete variable domain is ETGVTQSPTHLIKTRGQQVTLRCSSQSGHNTVSWYQQALGQGPQFIFQYYREEENGRGNFPPRFSGLQFPNYSSELNVNALELDDSALYLCASSPLEGRGGYTFGSGTRLTVV.

This clonotype appeared many times. The chain has TRBV4-1 and TRBJ1-1; 12 bases align to TRBD1. The germline gives CDR1 MGHRA, CDR2 YSYEKL. The CDR3 is 14 residues long. V dropped 3 bases and J dropped 10; count of bases not matched to a gene: 6. As DNA, the CDR3 is TGCGCCAGCAGCCAGGGACAGGGGGCTAGTAGAGCTTTCTTT. Protein: CASSQGQGASRAFF.

The chain's CDR3 is CASSPQDGPDTIYF. The CDR3 DNA follows: TGTGCCAGCAGTCCACAGGACGGACCGGACACCATATATTTT. The rearrangement uses TRBV28 and TRBJ1-3, with a weak D call TRBD1 (5 bases). CDR3 size: 14 residues. The V gene lost 5 bases and the J gene lost 8 bases, with 16 bases spanning the gap. The V gene's germline CDR1 is MDHEN and CDR2 SYDVKM.

This clonotype appeared many times. The rearrangement links TRBV28 to TRBJ2-4, with 8 positions matching TRBD1. The CDR3 contains 15 residues. V lost 6 bases, J lost 6 bases, and 10 bases stayed unmatched. Germline CDR1 reads MDHEN; CDR2 reads SYDVKM. CDR3: CASSSMDRDPNIQYF. As DNA, the CDR3 is TGTGCCAGCAGCTCTATGGACAGGGATCCAAACATTCAGTACTTC.

Many counts were recorded for this clonotype. This chain uses TRBV6-1 with TRBJ1-1; maybe TRBD1 (6 bases). From germline, CDR1 is MNHNS and CDR2 SASEGT. V lost 6 bases and J lost 0, with 14 bases in between. The CDR3 length is 15 residues. The chain's CDR3 is CASRGGTKVNTEAFF. The CDR3, as DNA: TGTGCCAGCAGAGGAGGGACAAAAGTGAACACTGAAGCTTTCTTT.